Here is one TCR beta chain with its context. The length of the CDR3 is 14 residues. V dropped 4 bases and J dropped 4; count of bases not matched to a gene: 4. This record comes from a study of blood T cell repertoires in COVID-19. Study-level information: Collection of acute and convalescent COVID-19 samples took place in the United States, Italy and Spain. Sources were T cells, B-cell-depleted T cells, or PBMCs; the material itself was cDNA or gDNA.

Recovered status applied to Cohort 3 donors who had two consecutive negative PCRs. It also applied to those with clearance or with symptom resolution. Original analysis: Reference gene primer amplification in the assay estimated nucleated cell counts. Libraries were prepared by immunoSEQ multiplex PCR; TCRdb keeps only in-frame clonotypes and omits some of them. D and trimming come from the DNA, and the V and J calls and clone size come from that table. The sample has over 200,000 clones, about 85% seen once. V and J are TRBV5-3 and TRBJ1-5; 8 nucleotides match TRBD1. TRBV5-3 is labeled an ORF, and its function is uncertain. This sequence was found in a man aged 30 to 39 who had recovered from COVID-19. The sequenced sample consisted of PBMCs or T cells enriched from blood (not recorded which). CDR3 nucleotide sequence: TGTGCCAGAAGCCTGCACAGGGGGAATCAGCCCCAGCATTTT. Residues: CARSLHRGNQPQHF.